This T cell receptor beta chain was sequenced for a study of OX40 agonist ivuxolimab in advanced cancers. Looking at the study overall: A mean age of roughly 66 years, range about 20 to 79, was recorded, and 70% to 85% were male.

As concerns this clone: Its antigen is not identified.

Study-wide points: No determination was made of the antigen specificity of the expanded peripheral T cells. Blood T cells, both CD4+ and CD8+, expanded clonally by week 6 at 0.1 to 3.0 mg/kg. Average numbers of expanded clones were greater in CD8+ T cells than in CD4+.

Germline assignment: CDR1 KGHSH and CDR2 LQKENI. J lost 3 bases, V lost 3 bases, and 5 bases had no gene match. The CDR3 consists of 15 residues. Libraries were prepared by immunoSEQ multiplex PCR; TCRdb keeps only in-frame clonotypes and omits some of them. This table has 25,000 to 30,000 clones, roughly 91% appearing once. The sequences come from CD4+ or CD8+ T cells sorted from blood, collected in a trial of the OX40 agonist ivuxolimab. This clonotype originated in an adult with an advanced solid tumor such as melanoma, head and neck, liver or kidney cancer. This sequence joins TRBV18 and TRBJ2-3; 8 bases agree with TRBD1. The CDR3 coding sequence is TGTGCCAGCTCACCTTACAGGGGGATGACAGATACGCAGTATTTT. Amino acid sequence: CASSPYRGMTDTQYF.